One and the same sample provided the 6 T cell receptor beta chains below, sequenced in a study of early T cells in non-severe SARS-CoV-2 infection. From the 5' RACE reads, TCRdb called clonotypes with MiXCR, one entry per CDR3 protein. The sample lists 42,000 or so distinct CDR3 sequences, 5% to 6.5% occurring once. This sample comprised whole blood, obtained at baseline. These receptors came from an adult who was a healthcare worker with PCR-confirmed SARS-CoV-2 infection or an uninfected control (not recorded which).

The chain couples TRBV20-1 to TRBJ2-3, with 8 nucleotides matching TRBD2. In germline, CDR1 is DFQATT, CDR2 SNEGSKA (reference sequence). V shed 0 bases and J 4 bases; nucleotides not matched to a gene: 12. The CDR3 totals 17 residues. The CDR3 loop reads CSARDVLAGGLADTQYF. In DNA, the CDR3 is TGCAGTGCTAGAGATGTGCTAGCGGGCGGCTTAGCAGATACGCAGTATTTT.

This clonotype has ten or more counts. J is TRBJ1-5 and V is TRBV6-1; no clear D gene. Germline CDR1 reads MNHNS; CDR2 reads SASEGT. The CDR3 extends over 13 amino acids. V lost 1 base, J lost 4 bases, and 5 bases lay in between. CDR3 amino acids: CASSEVQNQPQHF. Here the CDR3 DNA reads TGTGCCAGCAGTGAAGTCCAGAATCAGCCCCAGCATTTT.

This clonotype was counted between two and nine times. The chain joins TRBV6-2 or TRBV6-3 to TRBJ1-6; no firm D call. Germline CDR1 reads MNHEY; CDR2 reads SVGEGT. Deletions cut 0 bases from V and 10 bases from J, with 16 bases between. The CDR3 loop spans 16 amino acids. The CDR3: CASSYSGGKNGSPLHF. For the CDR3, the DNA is TGTGCCAGCAGTTACTCCGGAGGGAAAAATGGATCACCCCTCCACTTT.

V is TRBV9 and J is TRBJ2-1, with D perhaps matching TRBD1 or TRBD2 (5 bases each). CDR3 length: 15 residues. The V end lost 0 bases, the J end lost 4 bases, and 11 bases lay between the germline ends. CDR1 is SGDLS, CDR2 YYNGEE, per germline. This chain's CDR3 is CASSVVGTKYNEQFF. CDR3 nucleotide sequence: TGTGCCAGCAGCGTAGTGGGGACCAAATACAATGAGCAGTTCTTC.

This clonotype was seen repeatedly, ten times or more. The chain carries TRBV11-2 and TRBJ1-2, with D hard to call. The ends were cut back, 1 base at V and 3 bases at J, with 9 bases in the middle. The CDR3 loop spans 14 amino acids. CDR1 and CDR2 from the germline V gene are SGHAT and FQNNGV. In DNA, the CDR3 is TGTGCCAGCAGCTTAGGTTTACGGGACTATGGCTACACCTTC. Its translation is CASSLGLRDYGYTF.

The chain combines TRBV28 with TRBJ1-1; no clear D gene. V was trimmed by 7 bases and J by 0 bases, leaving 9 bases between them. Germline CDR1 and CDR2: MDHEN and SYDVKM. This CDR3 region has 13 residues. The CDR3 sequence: CASKPHMNTEAFF. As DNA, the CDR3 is TGTGCCAGCAAGCCTCACATGAACACTGAAGCTTTCTTT.